The 8 T cell receptor beta chains in this list originate from one sample, sequenced in a study of response to subunit inactivated influenza vaccine. TCRdb used MiXCR to reprocess the RT-PCR reads, holding one entry per CDR3 protein. Of about 540,000 distinct CDR3 sequences in the sample, 20% to 25% were seen once. This same sample was also taken into another study, of T cells expressing NK-cell markers. That work adds: The authors made TCR beta cDNA libraries by 5'RACE template switching. This switching added a universal primer site and UMIs.

The sample consisted of CD4+ T cells sorted from PBMCs, taken about 12 days after vaccination. These TCRs come from a man aged 50-59 years who received an inactivated influenza vaccine.

This clonotype was seen ten or more times. The rearrangement links TRBV30 to TRBJ1-6; D may be TRBD1 (5 bases). There are 12 residues in the CDR3. Germline assignment: CDR1 GTSNPN and CDR2 SVGIG (reference sequence). V was cut by 5 bases and J by 10 bases, with 12 bases left in between. CDR3 loop: CAWGRGGSPLHF. CDR3 DNA sequence: TGTGCCTGGGGTAGGGGCGGATCACCCCTCCACTTT.

This clonotype has just a few counts. The chain couples TRBV29-1 to TRBJ2-2; D gene uncertain. This CDR3 has 14 amino acids. Between the trimmed V and J ends, which lost 4 bases and 4 bases, there was a span of 13 bases. Germline V gene lookup returns CDR1 SQVTM and CDR2 ANQGSEA. The CDR3: CSVVRRDPTGELFF. The CDR3 bases are TGCAGCGTTGTGAGGCGCGACCCCACCGGGGAGCTGTTTTTT.

V is TRBV18 and J is TRBJ2-2; 8 bases agree with TRBD1. Trimming at V came to 6 bases and at J to 4 bases, leaving 7 bases not matched to a gene. CDR3 length: 15 residues. In germline, CDR1 is KGHSH, CDR2 LQKENI. In DNA form, the CDR3 reads TGTGCCAGCTCTCGCGGACAGGGAACCACCGGGGAGCTGTTTTTT. Its protein is CASSRGQGTTGELFF.

This chain joins TRBV9 and TRBJ2-2, with 9 bases aligning to TRBD1. V gave up 4 bases and J gave up 4 bases; unmatched junction bases: 8. Germline lookup yields CDR1 SGDLS and CDR2 YYNGEE. The CDR3 totals 16 residues. The CDR3 DNA is TGTGCCAGCAGCTCGCCGGGACAGGGCGGCACCGGGGAGCTGTTTTTT. Amino acids: CASSSPGQGGTGELFF. Full variable domain (rest looked up from reference TRBV9 and TRBJ2-2): DSGVTQTPKHLITATGQRVTLRCSPRSGDLSVYWYQQSLDQGLQFLIQYYNGEERAKGNILERFSAQQFPDLHSELNLSSLELGDSALYFCASSSPGQGGTGELFFGEGSRLTVL.

The chain couples TRBV6-2 or TRBV6-3 to TRBJ2-2, with 7 nucleotides matching TRBD2. The CDR3 spans 17 residues. Germline assignment: CDR1 MNHEY and CDR2 SVGEGT. After removal of 0 bases from V and 0 bases from J, the junction contained 4 bases not matched to a gene. This chain's CDR3 is CASSYSPSGTNTGELFF. CDR3 nucleotides: TGTGCCAGCAGTTACTCCCCTAGCGGAACGAACACCGGGGAGCTGTTTTTT.

This clonotype came up a few times. This rearrangement joins TRBV20-1 to TRBJ2-7; tentatively, D is TRBD1 (6 bases). The germline V gene has CDR1 DFQATT and CDR2 SNEGSKA (reference sequence). The CDR3 extends over 14 amino acids. V was cut by 6 bases and J by 0 bases, with 15 bases left in between. CDR3 protein: CSAKTGGFSYEQYF. CDR3 DNA sequence: TGCAGTGCCAAGACAGGCGGTTTCTCCTACGAGCAGTACTTC.

The table lists this clonotype with many counts. The chain carries TRBV7-9 and TRBJ1-5; the D is unclear. This CDR3 spans 15 amino acids. V lost 1 base, J lost 0 bases, and 7 bases lay in between. The V gene's germline CDR1 is SEHNR and CDR2 FQNEAQ (reference sequence). The CDR3 reads CASSLGASSNQPQHF. The CDR3 coding sequence is TGTGCCAGCAGCTTAGGTGCCAGTAGCAATCAGCCCCAGCATTTT.

This clonotype has ten or more counts. The CDR3 DNA is TGTGCCAGCACCACCCTAGATGATCATTACACAGATACGCAGTATTTT. It translates to CASTTLDDHYTDTQYF. The chain combines TRBV21-1 with TRBJ2-3. TRBV21-1 is recorded as a pseudogene. This CDR3 contains 16 residues.